This TCR beta chain was captured in a study of cytomegalovirus exposure and HLA in healthy donors. Study-wide background: Findings of an earlier analysis included 90 million to 120 million unique TCR beta sequences from 190 million or so T cells. Study findings and constraints: In a later analysis, a missense DCLRE1C variant was linked to TCR beta V- and J-gene trimming. The authors later found TCR association rates varying by HLA locus, with DRB1 most and HLA-C fewest.

The donors gave bone marrow, and they were healthy. In the case of this clone: What it recognizes is unknown.

The study ran its PCR with 60 Vbeta and 13 Jbeta primers. TCRdb's copy holds only in-frame clones and misses some; the assay was immunoSEQ multiplex PCR. Among approximately 120,000 clones listed, under 85% were seen once. Sequencing was carried out using PBMCs. This clonotype originated in a woman between 50 and 59 years old in good health and CMV-seropositive.

In DNA, the CDR3 is TGTGCGACTAGAGGCAGTCCTCACATTGAAGCTTTCTTT. Its translation: CATRGSPHIEAFF. The J gene is TRBJ1-1, the V gene TRBV19; D is unclear. The CDR3 totals 13 residues. Germline V gives CDR1 LNHDA, CDR2 SQIVND (reference sequence).